A selection of T cell receptor beta chains follows, all from one sample in a study of radiation and T cells in renal cell carcinoma. Repertoires were generated with immunoSEQ multiplex PCR, while TCRdb's copy carries only in-frame clones and drops some. Among some 14,000 clones listed, roughly three fifths were seen once. This sample comprised tumor tissue, obtained from a patient whose treatment was nephrectomy without radiotherapy. The receptors stem from a man between 50 and 59 years old with renal cell carcinoma. The CDR3 runs from the conserved cysteine through the conserved F or W. A D gene is named only where the DNA matches it firmly. Some rows have no size entry. The others give once, few or many, or a class for an expanded clone.

d_call: -
v_call: TRBV21-1
j_call: TRBJ1-5
clone_size: -
cdr3_nt: TGTGCCAGCAGCATAGGACAGGGGGATAGCAATCAGCCCCAGCATTTT
cdr3_aa: CASSIGQGDSNQPQHF

d_call: -
v_call: TRBV10-1
j_call: TRBJ1-2
clone_size: -
cdr3_nt: TGCGCCAGCAGTGAGTCCCGGTTTTATGGCTACACCTTC
cdr3_aa: CASSESRFYGYTF

d_call: -
v_call: TRBV5-1
j_call: TRBJ1-4
clone_size: -
cdr3_nt: TGCGCCAGCAGCCTCTACAGGTCTGAAAAACTGTTTTTT
cdr3_aa: CASSLYRSEKLFF

d_call: TRBD1
v_call: TRBV7-9
j_call: TRBJ1-1
clone_size: -
cdr3_nt: TGTGCCAGCAGCTTAGTACAGGGGTATAGCACTGAAGCTTTCTTT
cdr3_aa: CASSLVQGYSTEAFF

d_call: TRBD1
v_call: TRBV19
j_call: TRBJ1-5
clone_size: few
cdr3_nt: TGTGCCAGTAGAAGACAGGGGGATCAGCCCCAGCATTTT
cdr3_aa: CASRRQGDQPQHF

d_call: -
v_call: TRBV9
j_call: TRBJ2-6
clone_size: -
cdr3_nt: TGTGCCAGCAGCGTAGCAAGGACGAGCTCTGGGGCCAACGTCCTGACTTTC
cdr3_aa: CASSVARTSSGANVLTF

d_call: TRBD2
v_call: TRBV9
j_call: TRBJ2-7
clone_size: few
cdr3_nt: TGTGCCAGCAGCCCGAGAATAGCGGGGGGCAGCTACGAGCAGTACTTC
cdr3_aa: CASSPRIAGGSYEQYF

d_call: TRBD1
v_call: TRBV7-6
j_call: TRBJ1-6
clone_size: few
cdr3_nt: TGTGCCAGCAGCTTAGGGCAGGGGGGGAATTCACCCCTCCACTTT
cdr3_aa: CASSLGQGGNSPLHF

d_call: -
v_call: TRBV5-1
j_call: TRBJ2-2
clone_size: -
cdr3_nt: TGCGCCAGCAGTGGTGGATCCGGTAACACCGGGGAGCTGTTTTTT
cdr3_aa: CASSGGSGNTGELFF

d_call: -
v_call: TRBV30
j_call: TRBJ1-4
clone_size: -
cdr3_nt: TGTGCCTGGAGTGTACCGGGGGCTGGGGCCTATGAAAAACTGTTTTTT
cdr3_aa: CAWSVPGAGAYEKLFF

d_call: TRBD1
v_call: TRBV19
j_call: TRBJ2-1
clone_size: -
cdr3_nt: TGTGCCAGTAGTATTGATGCAGTACAGGGGGCCAGCGATGAGCAGTTCTTC
cdr3_aa: CASSIDAVQGASDEQFF

d_call: -
v_call: TRBV27
j_call: TRBJ2-1
clone_size: -
cdr3_nt: TGTGCCAGCAACCTAGGCGGGCCAAACTACAATGAGCAGTTCTTC
cdr3_aa: CASNLGGPNYNEQFF

d_call: -
v_call: TRBV2
j_call: TRBJ1-1
clone_size: few
cdr3_nt: TGTGCCAGCAGTGATCGAACAGGGAGTGAAGCTTTCTTT
cdr3_aa: CASSDRTGSEAFF

d_call: TRBD1
v_call: TRBV5-6
j_call: TRBJ1-5
clone_size: -
cdr3_nt: TGTGCCAGCAGCTCCGAGGGGCAGGGGGCTCAGCCCCAGCATTTT
cdr3_aa: CASSSEGQGAQPQHF